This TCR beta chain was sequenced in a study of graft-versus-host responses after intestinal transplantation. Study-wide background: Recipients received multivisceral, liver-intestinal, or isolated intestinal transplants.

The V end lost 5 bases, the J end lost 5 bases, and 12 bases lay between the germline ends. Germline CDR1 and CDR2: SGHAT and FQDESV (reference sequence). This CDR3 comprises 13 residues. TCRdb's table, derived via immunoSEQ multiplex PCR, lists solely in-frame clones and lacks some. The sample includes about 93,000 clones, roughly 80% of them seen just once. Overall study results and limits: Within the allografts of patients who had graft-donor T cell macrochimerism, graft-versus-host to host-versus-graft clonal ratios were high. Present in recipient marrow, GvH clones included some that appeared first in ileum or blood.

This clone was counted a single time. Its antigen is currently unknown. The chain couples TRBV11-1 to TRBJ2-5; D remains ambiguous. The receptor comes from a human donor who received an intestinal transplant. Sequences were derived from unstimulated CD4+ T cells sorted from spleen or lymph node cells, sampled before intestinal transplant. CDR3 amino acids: CASSPSAEETQYF. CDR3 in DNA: TGTGCCAGCAGCCCAAGTGCGGAGGAGACCCAGTACTTC.